This T cell receptor beta chain was captured in a study of blood T cell repertoires in COVID-19. The method was immunoSEQ multiplex PCR; TCRdb's version includes in-frame clones alone and lacks a portion of them. The table lists approximately 99,000 clones, around 90% of them singletons, with 2.4% in the top ten. With 7 bases clipped from V and 4 bases from J, the junction kept 7 bases outside the gene matches. CDR1 and CDR2 (germline): SNHLY, FYNNEI. This CDR3 spans 13 amino acids. This clone was counted once. Sample: peripheral blood. The J gene is TRBJ2-7, the V gene TRBV2; 7 bases align to TRBD1. This clonotype was sampled from a human donor in a cohort sampled during active COVID-19. This CDR3 is CASTRQGIYEQYF. CDR3 DNA sequence: TGTGCCAGCACCAGACAGGGAATTTACGAGCAGTACTTC. Based on the CDR3 plus reference TRBV2 and TRBJ2-7, the full variable domain is EPEVTQTPSHQVTQMGQEVILRCVPISNHLYFYWYRQILGQKVEFLVSFYNNEISEKSEIFDDQFSVERPDGSNFTLKIRSTKLEDSAMYFCASTRQGIYEQYFGPGTRLTVT.